This T cell receptor (beta chain) was captured by sequencing in a study of OX40 agonist ivuxolimab in advanced cancers. Overall study: The patients' treatment was ivuxolimab, an agonistic anti-OX40 (CD134) antibody.

CDR1 is SGHNT and CDR2 is YYREEE in the germline V gene (reference sequence). V gave up 1 base and J gave up 6 bases, with 4 bases separating them. The CDR3 length is 12 residues. TCRdb's table, derived via immunoSEQ multiplex PCR, lists solely in-frame clones and lacks some. The sample lists roughly 86,000 clones; around 86% were seen once. The chain combines TRBV5-4 with TRBJ2-2; D is undetermined. This material consisted of CD4+ or CD8+ T cells sorted from blood, taken in a trial of the OX40 agonist ivuxolimab. The clonotype comes from an adult with an advanced solid tumor such as melanoma, head and neck, liver or kidney cancer. The CDR3 region has the DNA TGTGCCAGCAGCTTGTCGGCCGGGGAGCTGTTTTTT. Residues: CASSLSAGELFF.